Below are 28 T cell receptor beta chains sequenced from a single sample in a study of cytomegalovirus exposure and HLA in healthy donors. The assay was immunoSEQ multiplex PCR, and TCRdb's table has in-frame clones only and misses some. The sample consists of under 300,000 clones, 80% to 90% of them appearing once. Sequenced: PBMCs. These TCRs come from a young woman in good health and CMV-seronegative.

The chain has TRBV10-3 and TRBJ1-5, with D possibly being TRBD1 (6 bases). The CDR3 is made up of 13 amino acids. V was clipped by 6 bases and J by 9 bases, with 15 bases between them. The germline CDR1 and CDR2 sequences are ENHRY and SYGVKD. For the CDR3, the DNA is TGTGCCATCAGGGACAAGGGGGTGGGGCCCCAGCATTTT. Encoded protein: CAIRDKGVGPQHF.

This chain joins TRBV1 and TRBJ1-1; the table names TRBD1, a call not compared with the DNA. TRBV1 is a pseudogene segment. There are 16 residues in the CDR3. The CDR3 loop reads CTSSSPPPDRNTEAFF. CDR3 DNA sequence: TGCACCAGCAGCTCTCCGCCCCCTGACAGGAACACTGAAGCTTTCTTT.

The chain has TRBV13 and TRBJ2-7; TRBD2 agrees at 10 bases. Losses at the gene ends were 4 bases for V and 0 bases for J; bases not matched to a gene: 3. Per germline, CDR1 PRHDT and CDR2 FYEKMQ (reference sequence). The length of the CDR3 is 15 residues. The CDR3 spells CASSSLAGVSYEQYF. The CDR3 region has the DNA TGTGCCAGCAGCTCCCTAGCGGGGGTCTCCTACGAGCAGTACTTC.

The gene calls are TRBV4-1 and TRBJ1-1, with 7 bases lining up with TRBD1. Germline CDR1 MGHRA, CDR2 YSYEKL. After removal of 6 bases from V and 5 bases from J, the junction contained 6 bases not matched to a gene. This CDR3 contains 13 residues. The DNA for the CDR3 is TGCGCCAGCAGACCGACAGGGCGGACTGAAGCTTTCTTT. Translation: CASRPTGRTEAFF.

CDR3 protein: CASSPRTGGYGYTF. CDR3 nucleotide sequence: TGTGCCAGCAGCCCAAGGACAGGAGGCTATGGCTACACCTTC. The chain joins TRBV7-8 to TRBJ1-2; 7 nucleotides agree with TRBD1. CDR3 length equals 14 residues. Germline trimming cut 5 bases from V and 4 bases from J; bases unmatched to any gene: 7. CDR1 SGHVS and CDR2 FQNEAQ come from the germline V gene.

The DNA for the CDR3 is TGTGCCAGCAGTGGACAGTCTGGAAACACCATATATTTT. Its translation: CASSGQSGNTIYF. The V call is TRBV2, the J call TRBJ1-3; D perhaps matches TRBD1 (5 bases). This CDR3 comprises 13 residues. CDR1 SNHLY and CDR2 FYNNEI come from the germline V gene. V shed 4 bases and J shed 1 base, with 5 bases lying between them.

V usage is TRBV2 and J usage is TRBJ2-3; 7 bases match TRBD1. The germline V gene has CDR1 SNHLY and CDR2 FYNNEI. The CDR3 runs to 13 residues. J was trimmed by 3 bases and V by 7 bases; bases with no gene match: 4. The CDR3 loop is CASNRGPTDTQYF. CDR3 in DNA: TGTGCCAGCAACAGGGGTCCAACAGATACGCAGTATTTT.

The chain carries TRBV4-2 and TRBJ1-5, with D perhaps TRBD1 (5 bases). This CDR3 comprises 14 residues. Looked up from germline, CDR1 is LGHNA and CDR2 is YNFKEQ. V was trimmed by 0 bases and J by 4 bases, leaving 7 bases between them. In DNA, the CDR3 is TGTGCCAGCAGCCAAGAATCAGGGAATCAGCCCCAGCATTTT. Translating it yields CASSQESGNQPQHF.

This clone was seen more than once but under ten times. The chain couples TRBV30 to TRBJ2-1; 7 nucleotides match TRBD2. V shed 3 bases and J 9 bases; nucleotides not matched to a gene: 11. CDR3 length equals 14 residues. CDR1 GTSNPN and CDR2 SVGIG come from the germline V gene (reference sequence). In DNA, the CDR3 is TGTGCCTGGAGAAAAGCGGGATCCGGCGTTGAGCAGTTCTTC. Protein product: CAWRKAGSGVEQFF.

The chain has TRBV19 and TRBJ1-2; D possibly corresponds to TRBD1 (6 bases). This CDR3 has 16 residues. Germline V gives CDR1 LNHDA, CDR2 SQIVND (reference sequence). The CDR3 DNA sequence: TGTGTTTCACTACTGACAGGCGCTGGAGGAAACTATGGCTACACCTTC. Its translation is CVSLLTGAGGNYGYTF.

The chain recombines TRBV28 with TRBJ1-5; no definite D call. V was trimmed by 4 bases and J by 3 bases, leaving 19 bases between them. The CDR3 runs 17 residues. Germline assignment: CDR1 MDHEN and CDR2 SYDVKM. The CDR3 coding sequence is TGTGCCAGCAGTTCCCCGGCGCAGGCCACGATCAATCAGCCCCAGCATTTT. This codes for CASSSPAQATINQPQHF.

The chain has TRBV30 and TRBJ2-3; a possible D gene is TRBD1 (8 bases). The CDR3 runs 17 residues. Germline CDR1 and CDR2: GTSNPN and SVGIG (reference sequence). V dropped 1 base and J dropped 5 bases, with 22 bases sitting between them. The CDR3: CAWSAGGTGPKRDTQYF. The CDR3 DNA reads as TGTGCCTGGAGTGCCGGGGGGACAGGACCGAAGAGAGATACGCAGTATTTT. Full variable domain (rest looked up from reference TRBV30 and TRBJ2-3): SQTIHQWPATLVQPVGSPLSLECTVEGTSNPNLYWYRQAAGRGLQLLFYSVGIGQISSEVPQNLSASRPQDRQFILSSKKLLLSDSGFYLCAWSAGGTGPKRDTQYFGPGTRLTVL.

J is TRBJ1-3 and V is TRBV11-3; D is undetermined. Germline CDR1 reads SGHNT; CDR2 reads YENEEA. The CDR3 spans 12 residues. Trimming took off 1 base at V and 8 bases at J, with 6 bases between the two ends. The CDR3 region has the DNA TGTGCCAGCAGCTTAGGTTCGGACACCATATATTTT. It specifies CASSLGSDTIYF.

The rearrangement joins TRBV5-1 to TRBJ2-3, with 11 bases lining up with TRBD1. The CDR3 loop spans 15 amino acids. Per the germline V gene, CDR1 is SGHRS and CDR2 is YFSETQ. The trim removed 4 bases at V and 6 bases at J, leaving 7 bases unmatched. Here the CDR3 DNA reads TGCGCCAGCAGCATCGGACAGGGGGCGCATGATACGCAGTATTTT. This codes for CASSIGQGAHDTQYF. The variable domain in full, with the rest retrieved from reference TRBV5-1 and TRBJ2-3, is KAGVTQTPRYLIKTRGQQVTLSCSPISGHRSVSWYQQTPGQGLQFLFEYFSETQRNKGNFPGRFSGRQFSNSRSEMNVSTLELGDSALYLCASSIGQGAHDTQYFGPGTRLTVL.

The chain recombines TRBV5-6 with TRBJ1-2, with D maybe TRBD1 (5 bases). CDR1 and CDR2 from the germline V gene are SGHDT and YYEEEE. Trimming removed 7 bases at V and 2 bases at J, with 15 bases between. The CDR3 runs to 14 residues. CDR3 sequence reads: CASVAPQGNYGYTF. CDR3 nucleotides: TGTGCCAGCGTCGCCCCCCAGGGAAACTATGGCTACACCTTC.

V gene TRBV27 combines with J gene TRBJ1-2, with D perhaps matching TRBD1 (5 bases). V shed 0 bases and J shed 5 bases, with 13 bases lying between them. Germline CDR1 reads MNHEY; CDR2 reads SMNVEV (reference sequence). The CDR3 is made up of 15 amino acids. The CDR3 here is CASSLSWGLNYGYTF. The CDR3 nucleotides are TGTGCCAGCAGTTTATCGTGGGGCTTGAATTATGGCTACACCTTC.

The rearrangement uses TRBV29-1 and TRBJ2-7; 9 bases fit TRBD1. Unmatched junction bases numbered 25, after V lost 8 bases and J lost 5 bases. Germline CDR1 reads SQVTM; CDR2 reads ANQGSEA. The CDR3 totals 18 residues. Here the CDR3 DNA reads TGCAGCCCCTGGGCTGGACAGGGGTCTCCCACCAAGCCGGACGAGCAGTACTTC. Translation gives CSPWAGQGSPTKPDEQYF.

This clone turned up a few times. The chain combines TRBV19 with TRBJ2-7; 9 bases are shared with TRBD1. The V gene's germline CDR1 is LNHDA and CDR2 SQIVND (reference sequence). This CDR3 has 14 residues. Trimming cost V 5 bases and J 2 bases; bases outside gene matches: 4. The CDR3 here is CASSQGTGPYEQYF. CDR3 nucleotide sequence: TGTGCCAGTAGTCAGGGGACAGGGCCCTACGAGCAGTACTTC.

The rearrangement uses TRBV30 and TRBJ1-1, with D unresolved. CDR3 length: 13 amino acids. The V end lost 0 bases, the J end lost 1 base, and 6 bases lay between the germline ends. In germline, CDR1 is GTSNPN, CDR2 SVGIG (reference sequence). The CDR3 DNA reads TGTGCCTGGAGTGTATCCAGGAACACTGAAGCTTTCTTT. This translates into CAWSVSRNTEAFF.

The chain employs TRBV2 and TRBJ2-5; perhaps TRBD1 as D (5 bases). In germline, CDR1 is SNHLY, CDR2 FYNNEI. This CDR3 region has 15 residues. Trimming pared 3 bases from V and 5 bases from J, leaving 16 bases between. This CDR3 is CASSEWQGSLETQYF. CDR3 bases: TGTGCCAGCAGTGAGTGGCAGGGTTCGTTGGAGACCCAGTACTTC.

The chain combines TRBV30 with TRBJ1-1; D not resolved. The CDR3 consists of 15 residues. In germline, CDR1 is GTSNPN, CDR2 SVGIG (reference sequence). V was clipped by 0 bases and J by 5 bases, with 16 bases between them. The CDR3 DNA follows: TGTGCCTGGAGTGTAAGAGGTCCGGGGAGAACTGAAGCTTTCTTT. This encodes CAWSVRGPGRTEAFF. The variable domain in full, completed from reference TRBV30 and TRBJ1-1, reads SQTIHQWPATLVQPVGSPLSLECTVEGTSNPNLYWYRQAAGRGLQLLFYSVGIGQISSEVPQNLSASRPQDRQFILSSKKLLLSDSGFYLCAWSVRGPGRTEAFFGQGTRLTVV.

The V call is TRBV5-1, the J call TRBJ2-7; 7 bases align to TRBD1. V dropped 4 bases and J dropped 4; count of bases not matched to a gene: 5. The germline CDR1 and CDR2 sequences are SGHRS and YFSETQ. The CDR3 consists of 13 residues. CDR3 in DNA: TGCGCCAGCAGCCTGGGGACAGTGTACGAGCAGTACTTC. This gives the protein CASSLGTVYEQYF.

The V and J genes are TRBV27 and TRBJ2-1; the D gene is possibly TRBD1 (5 bases). The ends were cut back, 3 bases at V and 8 bases at J, with 17 bases in the middle. CDR1 is MNHEY, CDR2 SMNVEV, per germline (reference sequence). This CDR3 is 15 amino acids long. CDR3 sequence: CASSLYVGEVDEQFF. The CDR3 DNA follows: TGTGCCAGCAGTTTGTATGTAGGGGAAGTGGATGAGCAGTTCTTC.

This clone was seen only once. The gene calls are TRBV7-2 and TRBJ1-5; the match to TRBD1 covers 7 bases. The germline CDR1 and CDR2 sequences are SGHTA and FQGNSA. The length of the CDR3 is 16 residues. With V trimmed by 5 bases and J by 1 base, 8 bases remained unmatched. CDR3 DNA: TGTGCCAGCAGCCCTACAAACAGGGGAAGCAATCAGCCCCAGCATTTT. Translating it yields CASSPTNRGSNQPQHF.

This clone was seen a single time. This sequence joins TRBV7-9 and TRBJ1-4, with unresolved D. V lost 1 base, J lost 10 bases, and 13 bases lay in between. The germline CDR1 and CDR2 sequences are SEHNR and FQNEAQ (reference sequence). The CDR3 covers 14 residues. The CDR3 spells CASSLESRAGKLFF. As DNA, the CDR3 is TGTGCCAGCAGCTTAGAGTCTAGGGCGGGAAAACTGTTTTTT.

The count of this clone is one. The gene calls are TRBV9 and TRBJ1-2; TRBD1 might be the D (5 bases). This CDR3 has 16 residues. V was pared by 0 bases and J by 2 bases, with 14 bases between. The germline V gene encodes CDR1 SGDLS and CDR2 YYNGEE. The CDR3 is CASSVGGVTANYGYTF. The CDR3 DNA reads as TGTGCCAGCAGCGTAGGGGGCGTTACAGCAAACTATGGCTACACCTTC.

J is TRBJ1-2 and V is TRBV30, with D maybe TRBD1 (5 bases). Germline V lookup: CDR1 GTSNPN, CDR2 SVGIG (reference sequence). CDR3 length equals 12 residues. Trimming removed 2 bases at V and 2 bases at J, with 6 bases between. This chain's CDR3 is CAWSQGNYGYTF. CDR3 in DNA: TGTGCCTGGAGTCAGGGCAACTATGGCTACACCTTC.

This clone was seen a handful of times. V gene TRBV10-3 combines with J gene TRBJ1-2, with 12 bases aligning to TRBD1. CDR3 length: 14 residues. Germline loops: CDR1 ENHRY, CDR2 SYGVKD. With 7 bases clipped from V and 4 bases from J, the junction kept 4 bases outside the gene matches. The CDR3 protein is CAITLGQGAYGYTF. For the CDR3, the DNA is TGTGCCATCACGCTGGGACAGGGGGCCTATGGCTACACCTTC.